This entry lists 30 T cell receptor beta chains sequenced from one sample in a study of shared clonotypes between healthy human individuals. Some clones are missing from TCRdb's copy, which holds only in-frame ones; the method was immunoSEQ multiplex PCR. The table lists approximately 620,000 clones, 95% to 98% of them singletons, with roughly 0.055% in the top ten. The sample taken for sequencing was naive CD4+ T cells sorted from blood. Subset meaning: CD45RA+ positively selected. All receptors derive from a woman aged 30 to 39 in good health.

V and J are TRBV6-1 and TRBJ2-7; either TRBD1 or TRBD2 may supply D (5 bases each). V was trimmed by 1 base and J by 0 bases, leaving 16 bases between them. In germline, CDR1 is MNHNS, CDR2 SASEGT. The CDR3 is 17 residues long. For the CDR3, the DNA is TGTGCCAGCAGTGAAGGCCAGGGAGCGGAGCCCTCCTACGAGCAGTACTTC. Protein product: CASSEGQGAEPSYEQYF.

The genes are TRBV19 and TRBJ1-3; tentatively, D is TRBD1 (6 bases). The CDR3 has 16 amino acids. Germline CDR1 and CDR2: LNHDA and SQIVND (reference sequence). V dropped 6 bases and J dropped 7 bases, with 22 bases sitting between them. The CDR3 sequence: CASSTAVKGVPNTIYF. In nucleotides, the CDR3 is TGTGCCAGTAGCACCGCCGTTAAGGGGGTTCCGAACACCATATATTTT.

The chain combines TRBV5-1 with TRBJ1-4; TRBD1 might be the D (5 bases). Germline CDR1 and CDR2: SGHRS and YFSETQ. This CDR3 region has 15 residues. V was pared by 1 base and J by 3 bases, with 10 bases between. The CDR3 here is CASSLLGQANEKLFF. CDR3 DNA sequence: TGCGCCAGCAGCTTGCTTGGACAAGCTAATGAAAAACTGTTTTTT.

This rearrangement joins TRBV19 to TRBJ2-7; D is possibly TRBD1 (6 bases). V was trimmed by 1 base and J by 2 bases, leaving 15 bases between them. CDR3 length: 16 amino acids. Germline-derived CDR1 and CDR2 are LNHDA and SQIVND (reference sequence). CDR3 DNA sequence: TGTGCCAGTAGTATAGGGGGGCGGCCACTTCCCTACGAGCAGTACTTC. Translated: CASSIGGRPLPYEQYF.

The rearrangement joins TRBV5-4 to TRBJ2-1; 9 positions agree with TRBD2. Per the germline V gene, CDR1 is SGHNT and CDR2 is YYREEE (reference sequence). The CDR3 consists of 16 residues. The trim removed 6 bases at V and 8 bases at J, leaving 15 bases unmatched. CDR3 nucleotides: TGTGCCAGCATCAAAGGCGGGAGGGCCCCTTTCGATGAGCAGTTCTTC. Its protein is CASIKGGRAPFDEQFF.

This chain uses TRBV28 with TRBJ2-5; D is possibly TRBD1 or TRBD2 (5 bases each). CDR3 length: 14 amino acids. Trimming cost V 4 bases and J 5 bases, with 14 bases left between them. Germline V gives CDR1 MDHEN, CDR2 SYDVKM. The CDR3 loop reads CASSSLGWGETQYF. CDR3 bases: TGTGCCAGCAGTTCACTAGGGTGGGGGGAGACCCAGTACTTC.

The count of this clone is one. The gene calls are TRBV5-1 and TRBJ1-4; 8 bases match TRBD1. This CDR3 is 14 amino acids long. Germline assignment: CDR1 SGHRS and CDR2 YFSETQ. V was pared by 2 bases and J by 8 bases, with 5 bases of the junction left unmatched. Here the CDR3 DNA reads TGCGCCAGCAGCTTCAGGGGGCTGGAAGAAAAACTGTTTTTT. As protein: CASSFRGLEEKLFF.

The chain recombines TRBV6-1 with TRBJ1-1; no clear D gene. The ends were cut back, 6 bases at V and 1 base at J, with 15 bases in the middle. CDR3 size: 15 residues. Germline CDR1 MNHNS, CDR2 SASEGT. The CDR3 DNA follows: TGTGCCAGCAGAGGCCCGCAAAGGGAGAACACTGAAGCTTTCTTT. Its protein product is CASRGPQRENTEAFF.

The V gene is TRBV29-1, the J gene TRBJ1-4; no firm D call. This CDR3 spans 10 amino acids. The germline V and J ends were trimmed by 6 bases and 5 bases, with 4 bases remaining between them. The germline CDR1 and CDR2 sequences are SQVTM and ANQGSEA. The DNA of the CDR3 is TGCAGCGTCTTCAATGAAAAACTGTTTTTT. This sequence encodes CSVFNEKLFF.

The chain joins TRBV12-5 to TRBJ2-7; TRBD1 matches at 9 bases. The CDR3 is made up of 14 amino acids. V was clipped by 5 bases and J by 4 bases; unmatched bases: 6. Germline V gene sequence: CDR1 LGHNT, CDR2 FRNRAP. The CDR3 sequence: CASGPGDRAYEQYF. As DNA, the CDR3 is TGTGCTAGTGGTCCGGGGGACAGGGCTTACGAGCAGTACTTC. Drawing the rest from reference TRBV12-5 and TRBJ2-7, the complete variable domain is DARVTQTPRHKVTEMGQEVTMRCQPILGHNTVFWYRQTMMQGLELLAYFRNRAPLDDSGMPKDRFSAEMPDATLATLKIQPSEPRDSAVYFCASGPGDRAYEQYFGPGTRLTVT.

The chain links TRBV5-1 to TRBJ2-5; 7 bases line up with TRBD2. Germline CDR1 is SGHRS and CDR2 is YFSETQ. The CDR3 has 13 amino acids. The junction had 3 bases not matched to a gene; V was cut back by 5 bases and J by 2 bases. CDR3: CASRGLSQETQYF. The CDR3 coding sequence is TGCGCCAGCAGGGGACTATCGCAAGAGACCCAGTACTTC.

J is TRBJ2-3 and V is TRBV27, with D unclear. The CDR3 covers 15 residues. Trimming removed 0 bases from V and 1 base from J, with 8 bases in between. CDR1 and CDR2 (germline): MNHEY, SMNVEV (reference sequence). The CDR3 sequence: CASSLSPERTDTQYF. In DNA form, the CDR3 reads TGTGCCAGCAGTTTATCGCCGGAGCGCACAGATACGCAGTATTTT.

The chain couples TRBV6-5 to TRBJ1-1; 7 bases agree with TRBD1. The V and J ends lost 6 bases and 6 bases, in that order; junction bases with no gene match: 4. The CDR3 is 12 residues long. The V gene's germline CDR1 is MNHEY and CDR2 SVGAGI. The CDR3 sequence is CASRQGWAEAFF. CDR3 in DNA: TGTGCCAGCAGACAGGGGTGGGCTGAAGCTTTCTTT.

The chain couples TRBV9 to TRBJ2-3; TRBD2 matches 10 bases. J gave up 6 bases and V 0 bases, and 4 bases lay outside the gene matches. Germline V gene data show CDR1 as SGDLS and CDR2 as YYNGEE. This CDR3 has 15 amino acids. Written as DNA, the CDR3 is TGTGCCAGCAGCGTAGGGCTAGCGGGAGTCGATACGCAGTATTTT. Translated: CASSVGLAGVDTQYF.

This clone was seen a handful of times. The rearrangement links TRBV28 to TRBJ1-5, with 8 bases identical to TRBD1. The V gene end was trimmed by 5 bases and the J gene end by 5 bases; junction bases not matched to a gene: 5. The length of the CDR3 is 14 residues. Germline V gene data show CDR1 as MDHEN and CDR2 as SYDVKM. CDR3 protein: CASSPDRADQPQHF. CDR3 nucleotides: TGTGCCAGCAGTCCGGACAGGGCGGATCAGCCCCAGCATTTT.

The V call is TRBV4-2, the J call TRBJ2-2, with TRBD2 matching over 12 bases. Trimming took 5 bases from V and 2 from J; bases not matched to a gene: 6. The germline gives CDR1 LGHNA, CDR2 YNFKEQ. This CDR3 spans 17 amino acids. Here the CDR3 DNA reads TGTGCCAGCAGCGGAACTAGCGGGAGGCCTAACACCGGGGAGCTGTTTTTT. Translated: CASSGTSGRPNTGELFF.

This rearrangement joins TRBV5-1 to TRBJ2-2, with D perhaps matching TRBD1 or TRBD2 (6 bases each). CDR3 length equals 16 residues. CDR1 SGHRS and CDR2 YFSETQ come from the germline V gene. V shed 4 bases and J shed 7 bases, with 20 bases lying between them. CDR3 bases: TGCGCCAGCAGCCCCGGAGGGGGTAGACTGCACGGGGAGCTGTTTTTT. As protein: CASSPGGGRLHGELFF.

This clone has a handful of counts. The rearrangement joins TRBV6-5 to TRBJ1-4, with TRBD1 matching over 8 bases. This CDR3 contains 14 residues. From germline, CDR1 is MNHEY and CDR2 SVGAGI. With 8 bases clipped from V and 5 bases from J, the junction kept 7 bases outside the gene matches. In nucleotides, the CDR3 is TGTGCCAGCGGAAGGACAGGGAACAATGAAAAACTGTTTTTT. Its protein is CASGRTGNNEKLFF.

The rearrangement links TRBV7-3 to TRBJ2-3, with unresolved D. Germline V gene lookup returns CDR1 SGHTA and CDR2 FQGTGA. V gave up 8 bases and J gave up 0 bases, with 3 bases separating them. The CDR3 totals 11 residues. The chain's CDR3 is CASGSTDTQYF. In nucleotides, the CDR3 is TGTGCCAGCGGAAGCACAGATACGCAGTATTTT.

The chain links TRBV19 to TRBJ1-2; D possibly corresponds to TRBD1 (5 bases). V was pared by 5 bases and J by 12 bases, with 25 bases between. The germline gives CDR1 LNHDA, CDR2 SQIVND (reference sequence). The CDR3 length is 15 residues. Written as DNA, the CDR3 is TGTGCCAGTAGTGTGAGACTCGGGACCGCTGAATCCGACACCTTC. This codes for CASSVRLGTAESDTF. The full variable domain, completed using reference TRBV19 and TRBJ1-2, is DGGITQSPKYLFRKEGQNVTLSCEQNLNHDAMYWYRQDPGQGLRLIYYSQIVNDFQKGDIAEGYSVSREKKESFPLTVTSAQKNPTAFYLCASSVRLGTAESDTFGSGTRLTVV.

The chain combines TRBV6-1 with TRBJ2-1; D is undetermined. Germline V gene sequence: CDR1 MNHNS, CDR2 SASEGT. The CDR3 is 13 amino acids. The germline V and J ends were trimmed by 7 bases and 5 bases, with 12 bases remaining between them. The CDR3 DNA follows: TGTGCCAGCATAGCACAGTCTCACAATGAGCAGTTCTTC. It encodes CASIAQSHNEQFF.

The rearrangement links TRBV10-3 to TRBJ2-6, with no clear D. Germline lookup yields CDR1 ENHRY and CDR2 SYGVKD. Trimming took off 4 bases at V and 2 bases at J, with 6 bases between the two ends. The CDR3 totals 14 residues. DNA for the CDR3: TGTGCCATCAGTGCCCAAGCTGGGGCCAACGTCCTGACTTTC. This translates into CAISAQAGANVLTF.

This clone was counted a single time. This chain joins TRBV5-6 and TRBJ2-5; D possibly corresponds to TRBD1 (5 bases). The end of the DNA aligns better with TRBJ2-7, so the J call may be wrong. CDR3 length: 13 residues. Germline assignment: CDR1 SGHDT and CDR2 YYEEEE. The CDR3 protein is CASSLQGFYEQYF. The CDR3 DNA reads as TGTGCCAGCAGCTTGCAGGGATTCTACGAGCAGTACTTC.

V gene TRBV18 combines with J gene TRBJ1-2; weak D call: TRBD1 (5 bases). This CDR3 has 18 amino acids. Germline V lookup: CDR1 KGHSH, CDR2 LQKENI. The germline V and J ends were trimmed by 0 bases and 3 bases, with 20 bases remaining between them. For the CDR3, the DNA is TGTGCCAGCTCACCACCGGGGTACAGGCCCCACGCATACTATGGCTACACCTTC. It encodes CASSPPGYRPHAYYGYTF. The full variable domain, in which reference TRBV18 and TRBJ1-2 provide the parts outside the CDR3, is NAGVMQNPRHLVRRRGQEARLRCSPMKGHSHVYWYRQLPEEGLKFMVYLQKENIIDESGMPKERFSAEFPKEGPSILRIQQVVRGDSAAYFCASSPPGYRPHAYYGYTFGSGTRLTVV.

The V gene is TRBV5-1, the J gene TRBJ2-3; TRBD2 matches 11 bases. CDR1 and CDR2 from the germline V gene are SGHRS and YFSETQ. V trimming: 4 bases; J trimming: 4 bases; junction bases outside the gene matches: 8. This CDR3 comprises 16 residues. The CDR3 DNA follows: TGCGCCAGCAGCATGATAGCGGGAGGGCGGGCAGATACGCAGTATTTT. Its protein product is CASSMIAGGRADTQYF.

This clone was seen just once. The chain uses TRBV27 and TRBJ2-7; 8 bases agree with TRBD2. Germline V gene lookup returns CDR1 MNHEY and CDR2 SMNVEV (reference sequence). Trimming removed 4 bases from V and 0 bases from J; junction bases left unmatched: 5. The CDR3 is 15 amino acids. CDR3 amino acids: CASSSGTRISYEQYF. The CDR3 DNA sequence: TGTGCCAGCAGTTCTGGGACTAGGATCTCCTACGAGCAGTACTTC.

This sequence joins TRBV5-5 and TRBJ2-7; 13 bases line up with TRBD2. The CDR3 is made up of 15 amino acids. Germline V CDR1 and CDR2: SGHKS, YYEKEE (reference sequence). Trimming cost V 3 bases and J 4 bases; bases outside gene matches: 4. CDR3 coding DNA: TGTGCCAGCAGCTCGACGACTAGCGGGAGGTACGAGCAGTACTTC. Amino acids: CASSSTTSGRYEQYF.

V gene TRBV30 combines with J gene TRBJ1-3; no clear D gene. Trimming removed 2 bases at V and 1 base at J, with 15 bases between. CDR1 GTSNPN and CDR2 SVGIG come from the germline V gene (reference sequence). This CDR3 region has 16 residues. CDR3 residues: CAWSLPSFGSGNTIYF. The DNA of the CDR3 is TGTGCCTGGAGTCTACCCTCGTTTGGGTCTGGAAACACCATATATTTT.

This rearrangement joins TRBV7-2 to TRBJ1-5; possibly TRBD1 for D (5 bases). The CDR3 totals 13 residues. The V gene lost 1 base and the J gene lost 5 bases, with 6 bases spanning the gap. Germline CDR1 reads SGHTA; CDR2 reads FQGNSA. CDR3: CASSLETDQPQHF. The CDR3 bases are TGTGCCAGCAGCTTAGAGACAGATCAGCCCCAGCATTTT.

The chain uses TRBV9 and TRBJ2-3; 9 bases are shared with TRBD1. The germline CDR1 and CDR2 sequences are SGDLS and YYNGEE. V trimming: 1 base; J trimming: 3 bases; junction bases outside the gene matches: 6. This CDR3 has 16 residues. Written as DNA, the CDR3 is TGTGCCAGCAGCGTACAGGACAGGGGAACGACAGATACGCAGTATTTT. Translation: CASSVQDRGTTDTQYF.